This T cell receptor beta chain was recorded in a study of T cells in Graves' hyperthyroidism and ophthalmopathy. As for the study in general: Once the initial diagnosis was made, peripheral blood was obtained before any treatment.

Germline CDR1 and CDR2: DFQATT and SNEGSKA (reference sequence). CDR3 length: 14 amino acids. Trimming removed 6 bases from V and 6 bases from J; junction bases left unmatched: 9. RNA transcripts provided the source from which TCR beta CDR3 regions were amplified. The HTBI set primed first-round TCR CDR3 RT-PCR. TCRdb used MiXCR to reprocess the multiplex PCR reads, holding one entry per CDR3 protein. The sample consists of approximately 600,000 distinct CDR3 sequences, under 25% of them appearing once. Details on this clonotype: A read error may be the cause here, since a much bigger clone is one base away.

The sequencing input was blood. This TCR derives from a man under 40 with Graves' ophthalmopathy. The V call is TRBV20-1, the J call TRBJ2-1; 9 bases fit TRBD2. This chain's CDR3 is CSARISGRFNEQFF. The CDR3 DNA is TGCAGTGCAAGGATTAGCGGGAGATTCAATGAGCAGTTCTTC.